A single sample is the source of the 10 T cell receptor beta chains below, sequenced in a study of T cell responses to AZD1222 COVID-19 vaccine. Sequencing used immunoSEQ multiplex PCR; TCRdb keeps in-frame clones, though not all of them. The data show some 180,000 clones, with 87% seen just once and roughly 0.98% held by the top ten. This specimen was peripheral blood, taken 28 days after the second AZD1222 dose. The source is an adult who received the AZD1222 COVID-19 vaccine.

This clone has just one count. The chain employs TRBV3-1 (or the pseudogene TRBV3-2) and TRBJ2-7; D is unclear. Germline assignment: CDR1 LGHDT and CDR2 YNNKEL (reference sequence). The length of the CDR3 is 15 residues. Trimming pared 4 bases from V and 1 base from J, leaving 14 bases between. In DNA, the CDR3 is TGTGCCAGCAGCCCCTTTGGGATACTATCCTACGAGCAGTACTTC. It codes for CASSPFGILSYEQYF.

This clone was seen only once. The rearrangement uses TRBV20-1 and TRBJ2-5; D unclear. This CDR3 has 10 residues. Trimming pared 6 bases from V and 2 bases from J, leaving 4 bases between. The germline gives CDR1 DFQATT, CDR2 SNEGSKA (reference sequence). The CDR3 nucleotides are TGCAGTGCCATTCAAGAGACCCAGTACTTC. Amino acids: CSAIQETQYF.

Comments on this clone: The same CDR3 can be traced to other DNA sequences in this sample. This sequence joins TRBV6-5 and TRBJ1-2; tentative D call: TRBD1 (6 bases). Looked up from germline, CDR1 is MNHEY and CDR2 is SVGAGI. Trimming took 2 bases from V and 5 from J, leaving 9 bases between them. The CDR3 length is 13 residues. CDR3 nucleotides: TGTGCCAGCAGTTACCGGACAGATTATGGCTACACCTTC. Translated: CASSYRTDYGYTF.

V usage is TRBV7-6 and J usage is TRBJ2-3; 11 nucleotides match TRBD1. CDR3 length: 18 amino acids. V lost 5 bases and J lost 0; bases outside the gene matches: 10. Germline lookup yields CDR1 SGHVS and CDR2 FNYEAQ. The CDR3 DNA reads TGTGCCAGCAGCCCGGAGGACAGGGGGCCTCCCAGCACAGATACGCAGTATTTT. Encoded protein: CASSPEDRGPPSTDTQYF.

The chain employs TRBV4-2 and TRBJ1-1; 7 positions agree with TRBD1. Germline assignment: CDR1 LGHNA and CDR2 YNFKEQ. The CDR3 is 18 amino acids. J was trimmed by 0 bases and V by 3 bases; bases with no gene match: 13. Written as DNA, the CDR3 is TGTGCCAGCAGCCACCCAATCGTGCGGACAGGATTGAACACTGAAGCTTTCTTT. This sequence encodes CASSHPIVRTGLNTEAFF.

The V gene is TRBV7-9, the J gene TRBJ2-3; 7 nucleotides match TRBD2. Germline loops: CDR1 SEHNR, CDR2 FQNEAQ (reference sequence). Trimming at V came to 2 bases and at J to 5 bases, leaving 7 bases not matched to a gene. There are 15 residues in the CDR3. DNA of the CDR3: TGTGCCAGCAGCTTAAACCGGGGGGTCGAAGATACGCAGTATTTT. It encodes CASSLNRGVEDTQYF.

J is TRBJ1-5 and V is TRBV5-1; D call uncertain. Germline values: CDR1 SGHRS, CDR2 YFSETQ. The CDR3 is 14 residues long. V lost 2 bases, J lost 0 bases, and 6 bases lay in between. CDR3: CASSFGDSNQPQHF. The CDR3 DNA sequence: TGCGCCAGCAGCTTCGGGGATAGCAATCAGCCCCAGCATTTT.

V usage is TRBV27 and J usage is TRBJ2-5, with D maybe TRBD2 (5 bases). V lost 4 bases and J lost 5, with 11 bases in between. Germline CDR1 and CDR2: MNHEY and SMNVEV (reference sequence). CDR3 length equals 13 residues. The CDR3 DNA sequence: TGTGCCAGCAGTTGGGTGACGGGGGAGACCCAGTACTTC. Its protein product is CASSWVTGETQYF.

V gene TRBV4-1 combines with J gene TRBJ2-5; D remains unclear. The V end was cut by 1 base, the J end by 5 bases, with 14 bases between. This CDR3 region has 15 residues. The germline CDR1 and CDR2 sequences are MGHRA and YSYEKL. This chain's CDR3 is CASSQAVTPEETQYF. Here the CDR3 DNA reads TGCGCCAGCAGCCAAGCGGTAACACCTGAGGAGACCCAGTACTTC.

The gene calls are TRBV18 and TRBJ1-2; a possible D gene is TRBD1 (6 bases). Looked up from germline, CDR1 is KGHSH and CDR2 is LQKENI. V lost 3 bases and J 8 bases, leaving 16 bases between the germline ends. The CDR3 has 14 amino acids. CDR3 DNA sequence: TGTGCCAGCTCACCTGTCACGCAGGGGTGGGGCTACACCTTC. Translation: CASSPVTQGWGYTF.